These 29 T cell receptor beta chains share one sample of origin, sequenced in a study of T cell changes during pregnancy in multiple sclerosis. Sequenced by immunoSEQ multiplex PCR; TCRdb stores in-frame clones only, minus some. The repertoire holds some 38,000 clones, 90% seen once, with roughly 0.55% in the top ten. Sequencing used CD4+ T cells from peripheral blood mononuclear cells, obtained in the second trimester of pregnancy. Receptor source: a female donor with multiple sclerosis, enrolled in a pregnancy study.

This rearrangement joins TRBV7-2 to TRBJ1-1; 8 bases match TRBD1. V lost 1 base to trimming and J lost 1 base; unmatched junction nucleotides: 2. The germline V gene encodes CDR1 SGHTA and CDR2 FQGNSA. The CDR3 extends over 15 amino acids. CDR3 sequence (DNA): TGTGCCAGCAGCTTAGTGGACAGGGCGAACACTGAAGCTTTCTTT. Amino acid sequence: CASSLVDRANTEAFF.

This chain links TRBV10-3 with TRBJ1-2; the D gene is possibly TRBD1 (6 bases). Germline CDR1 and CDR2: ENHRY and SYGVKD. There are 14 residues in the CDR3. V was clipped by 5 bases and J by 1 base, with 11 bases between them. The CDR3 coding sequence is TGTGCCATCAGTTCGACAGGTGTTAACTATGGCTACACCTTC. This codes for CAISSTGVNYGYTF.

This chain joins TRBV28 and TRBJ2-5, with TRBD2 matching over 9 bases. The germline V gene has CDR1 MDHEN and CDR2 SYDVKM. V dropped 6 bases and J dropped 5; count of bases not matched to a gene: 7. This CDR3 is 14 amino acids long. CDR3 amino acids: CASSGSGRGETQYF. The DNA for the CDR3 is TGTGCCAGCAGCGGTAGCGGGAGAGGGGAGACCCAGTACTTC.

This clone is a singleton in its sample. The chain uses TRBV14 and TRBJ1-3, with D possibly matching TRBD1 (5 bases). The CDR3 runs 17 residues. Germline V lookup: CDR1 SGHDN, CDR2 FVKESK. Between the trimmed V and J ends, which lost 0 bases and 0 bases, there was a span of 12 bases. The CDR3 region has the DNA TGTGCCAGCAGCCAAGATGGGGGACTGGGCTCTGGAAACACCATATATTTT. It is translated as CASSQDGGLGSGNTIYF.

This clone was found once. DNA for the CDR3: TGCGCCAGCAGCCAAGTAATAAGCAATCAGCCCCAGCATTTT. As protein: CASSQVISNQPQHF. The chain carries TRBV4-1 and TRBJ1-5; the D is unclear. CDR1 is MGHRA, CDR2 YSYEKL, per germline. Trimming took off 1 base at V and 1 base at J, with 5 bases between the two ends. The CDR3 runs to 14 residues.

V usage is TRBV7-9 and J usage is TRBJ1-4; D might be TRBD1 (6 bases). The CDR3 runs 14 residues. Germline lookup yields CDR1 SEHNR and CDR2 FQNEAQ (reference sequence). The V end was cut by 5 bases, the J end by 3 bases, with 10 bases between. This CDR3 reads CASSLTGANEKLFF. Here the CDR3 DNA reads TGTGCCAGCAGCCTGACAGGAGCTAATGAAAAACTGTTTTTT.

The V gene is TRBV29-1, the J gene TRBJ1-1; 7 bases line up with TRBD1. CDR1 is SQVTM and CDR2 is ANQGSEA in the germline V gene. The CDR3 is made up of 13 amino acids. V gave up 7 bases and J gave up 1 base; unmatched junction bases: 6. The CDR3 spells CSASRTGNTEAFF. In DNA form, the CDR3 reads TGCAGCGCTTCCCGGACAGGGAACACTGAAGCTTTCTTT.

V and J are TRBV5-1 and TRBJ2-1; D possibly corresponds to TRBD2 (6 bases). The V gene's germline CDR1 is SGHRS and CDR2 YFSETQ. The CDR3 extends over 15 amino acids. V was pared by 1 base and J by 6 bases, with 14 bases between. CDR3 sequence reads: CASSLSGVTGNEQFF. DNA for the CDR3: TGCGCCAGCAGCTTGTCGGGAGTAACGGGCAATGAGCAGTTCTTC.

The CDR3 is CASSSLPSYNEQFF. CDR3 nucleotide sequence: TGTGCCAGCAGTTCACTGCCTAGCTACAATGAGCAGTTCTTC. V gene TRBV28 combines with J gene TRBJ2-1; D gene ambiguous. V was shortened by 4 bases and J by 3 bases, with 10 bases between the two germline ends. The germline gives CDR1 MDHEN, CDR2 SYDVKM. This CDR3 contains 14 residues.

The chain joins TRBV18 to TRBJ1-1; D may be TRBD1 (5 bases). Germline V gene data show CDR1 as KGHSH and CDR2 as LQKENI. This CDR3 is 15 amino acids long. Trimming removed 3 bases at V and 0 bases at J, with 11 bases between. The CDR3 here is CASSPLEGMNTEAFF. The CDR3 nucleotides read TGTGCCAGCTCACCGTTGGAGGGGATGAACACTGAAGCTTTCTTT.

This clone was seen only a few times. The V call is TRBV9, the J call TRBJ1-1; D unclear. V gave up 0 bases and J gave up 1 base, with 10 bases separating them. There are 15 residues in the CDR3. Germline CDR1 is SGDLS and CDR2 is YYNGEE. The CDR3 protein is CASSVGSGPNTEAFF. CDR3 DNA: TGTGCCAGCAGCGTAGGTAGCGGGCCGAACACTGAAGCTTTCTTT.

The chain couples TRBV2 to TRBJ2-7; 8 nucleotides agree with TRBD2. The CDR3 loop spans 16 amino acids. Trimming took 6 bases from V and 5 from J; bases not matched to a gene: 15. The germline CDR1 and CDR2 sequences are SNHLY and FYNNEI. CDR3 residues: CASSGGGLLNRHEQYF. CDR3 sequence (DNA): TGTGCCAGCAGCGGGGGGGGACTACTCAATCGCCACGAGCAGTACTTC.

V and J are TRBV30 and TRBJ2-6; D is unresolved. The CDR3 contains 12 residues. Deletions cut 4 bases from V and 2 bases from J, with 3 bases between. Germline assignment: CDR1 GTSNPN and CDR2 SVGIG (reference sequence). In DNA form, the CDR3 reads TGTGCCTGGACCACTGGGGCCAACGTCCTGACTTTC. Its translation: CAWTTGANVLTF.

The chain is built from TRBV18 and TRBJ2-7, with D maybe TRBD1 (6 bases). Trimming pared 3 bases from V and 7 bases from J, leaving 13 bases between. Looked up from germline, CDR1 is KGHSH and CDR2 is LQKENI. The CDR3 is 13 amino acids. The CDR3 DNA reads TGTGCCAGCTCACCGAGACTCCAGGGGGAGCAGTACTTC. This gives the protein CASSPRLQGEQYF.

This clone was detected only once. This sequence joins TRBV7-2 and TRBJ2-6, with TRBD2 identical over 14 bases. V dropped 5 bases and J dropped 1; count of bases not matched to a gene: 7. Germline CDR1 reads SGHTA; CDR2 reads FQGNSA. The CDR3 has 19 amino acids. The CDR3: CASSPKTSGRASGANVLTF. The CDR3 coding sequence is TGTGCCAGCAGCCCAAAGACTAGCGGGAGGGCATCTGGGGCCAACGTCCTGACTTTC.

J is TRBJ2-5 and V is TRBV6-5; the D gene is possibly TRBD1 (6 bases). In germline, CDR1 is MNHEY, CDR2 SVGAGI. The CDR3 extends over 15 amino acids. V was shortened by 0 bases and J by 3 bases, with 11 bases between the two germline ends. DNA for the CDR3: TGTGCCAGCAGTTACTCGAGCAGGGGAGAAGAGACCCAGTACTTC. Translation: CASSYSSRGEETQYF.

The rearrangement uses TRBV18 and TRBJ2-7; the match to TRBD2 covers 12 bases. Germline V gene sequence: CDR1 KGHSH, CDR2 LQKENI. V lost 3 bases, J lost 6 bases, and 12 bases stayed unmatched. CDR3 length: 17 residues. The CDR3 DNA reads TGTGCCAGCTCACCCGCCCCGGCTAGCGGGAGGGCAGGCGAGCAGTACTTC. Encoded protein: CASSPAPASGRAGEQYF.

The V and J genes are TRBV29-1 and TRBJ2-1, with D possibly being TRBD2 (5 bases). The CDR3 is 11 amino acids. V shed 6 bases and J shed 9 bases, with 12 bases lying between them. Germline values: CDR1 SQVTM, CDR2 ANQGSEA. CDR3 amino acids: CSVWSRGEQFF. CDR3 in DNA: TGCAGCGTGTGGAGTCGGGGTGAGCAGTTCTTC.

This clone was observed once. The V and J genes are TRBV4-3 and TRBJ2-1; TRBD1 matches 9 bases. V trimming: 3 bases; J trimming: 8 bases; junction bases outside the gene matches: 8. Germline CDR1 reads LGHNA; CDR2 reads YSLEER. The CDR3 spans 15 residues. The CDR3: CASSHGGQGGDEQFF. Written as DNA, the CDR3 is TGCGCCAGCAGCCACGGGGGACAGGGTGGCGATGAGCAGTTCTTC.

The rearrangement joins TRBV12-5 to TRBJ2-3, with D possibly being TRBD2 (5 bases). V lost 7 bases and J 0 bases, leaving 11 bases between the germline ends. There are 14 residues in the CDR3. From germline, CDR1 is LGHNT and CDR2 FRNRAP. In DNA form, the CDR3 reads TGTGCTAGTGCCTCTGAGGGCAGCACAGATACGCAGTATTTT. It encodes CASASEGSTDTQYF.

The genes are TRBV5-4 and TRBJ2-2; tentatively, D is TRBD1 (5 bases). V was cut by 4 bases and J by 1 base, with 11 bases left in between. This CDR3 has 15 amino acids. Germline CDR1 SGHNT, CDR2 YYREEE (reference sequence). For the CDR3, the DNA is TGTGCCAGCAGCCCGGACACCTTGAACACCGGGGAGCTGTTTTTT. It specifies CASSPDTLNTGELFF.

The chain recombines TRBV12-2 with TRBJ2-7; the D call in the table, TRBD2, was not verified against the DNA. TRBV12-2 is a listed pseudogene. The CDR3 is 17 residues long. The CDR3 loop reads CASRLADPGRESYEQYF. The CDR3 bases are TGTGCAAGTCGCTTAGCGGATCCAGGACGGGAGTCCTACGAGCAGTACTTC.

The V call is TRBV7-3, the J call TRBJ1-1; D is ambiguous. The CDR3 is 12 amino acids. Looked up from germline, CDR1 is SGHTA and CDR2 is FQGTGA. Between the trimmed V and J ends, which lost 5 bases and 8 bases, there was a span of 12 bases. The CDR3 sequence is CASSHRGGEAFF. CDR3 bases: TGTGCCAGCAGCCACCGTGGAGGGGAAGCTTTCTTT.

This clone appeared once. The chain recombines TRBV7-2 with TRBJ2-7; D might be TRBD2 (6 bases). Germline CDR1 is SGHTA and CDR2 is FQGNSA. The ends were cut back, 5 bases at V and 7 bases at J, with 21 bases in the middle. The CDR3 length is 15 residues. CDR3 DNA sequence: TGTGCCAGCAGCCCTGATCAACCGGGGGTTGGTGAGCAGTACTTC. Encoded protein: CASSPDQPGVGEQYF.

The chain joins TRBV5-5 to TRBJ2-7; TRBD1 matches 7 bases. The CDR3 length is 15 residues. After removal of 4 bases from V and 0 bases from J, the junction contained 7 bases not matched to a gene. CDR1 and CDR2 (germline): SGHKS, YYEKEE (reference sequence). The CDR3 here is CASSRGGAGSYEQYF. Here the CDR3 DNA reads TGTGCCAGCAGCAGAGGGGGCGCGGGCTCCTACGAGCAGTACTTC.

V and J are TRBV28 and TRBJ2-7, with 16 bases that match TRBD2. The CDR3 sequence is 22 residues long. The germline V gene encodes CDR1 MDHEN and CDR2 SYDVKM. V gave up 5 bases and J gave up 0 bases; unmatched junction bases: 19. CDR3 DNA sequence: TGTGCCAGCAGTCTTCTCCTAACCGTGGGGACTAGCGGGAGGGCCAGCTCCTACGAGCAGTACTTC. It yields the protein CASSLLLTVGTSGRASSYEQYF.

The chain combines TRBV19 with TRBJ2-7; perhaps TRBD1 as D (6 bases). The CDR3 extends over 13 amino acids. In germline, CDR1 is LNHDA, CDR2 SQIVND (reference sequence). Trimming shortened V by 7 bases and J by 6 bases, and 16 bases separated the two germline ends. CDR3 in amino acids: CASNVRGFCEQYF. For the CDR3, the DNA is TGTGCCAGTAACGTCAGGGGTTTCTGCGAGCAGTACTTC.

The chain combines TRBV5-8 with TRBJ2-7, with TRBD1 identical over 10 bases. Germline lookup yields CDR1 SGHTS and CDR2 YDEGEE. V trimming: 4 bases; J trimming: 5 bases; junction bases outside the gene matches: 9. CDR3 size: 15 residues. The CDR3: CASSLGGQGVNEQYF. As DNA, the CDR3 is TGTGCCAGCAGCCTCGGTGGACAGGGGGTTAACGAGCAGTACTTC.

The chain is built from TRBV27 and TRBJ2-7; maybe TRBD2 (6 bases). The CDR3 loop spans 17 amino acids. The germline CDR1 and CDR2 sequences are MNHEY and SMNVEV (reference sequence). The germline V and J ends were trimmed by 5 bases and 7 bases, with 27 bases remaining between them. This CDR3 reads CASSPQRDSQGKGEQYF. CDR3 coding DNA: TGTGCCAGCAGTCCACAACGGGACTCTCAAGGGAAGGGGGAGCAGTACTTC.